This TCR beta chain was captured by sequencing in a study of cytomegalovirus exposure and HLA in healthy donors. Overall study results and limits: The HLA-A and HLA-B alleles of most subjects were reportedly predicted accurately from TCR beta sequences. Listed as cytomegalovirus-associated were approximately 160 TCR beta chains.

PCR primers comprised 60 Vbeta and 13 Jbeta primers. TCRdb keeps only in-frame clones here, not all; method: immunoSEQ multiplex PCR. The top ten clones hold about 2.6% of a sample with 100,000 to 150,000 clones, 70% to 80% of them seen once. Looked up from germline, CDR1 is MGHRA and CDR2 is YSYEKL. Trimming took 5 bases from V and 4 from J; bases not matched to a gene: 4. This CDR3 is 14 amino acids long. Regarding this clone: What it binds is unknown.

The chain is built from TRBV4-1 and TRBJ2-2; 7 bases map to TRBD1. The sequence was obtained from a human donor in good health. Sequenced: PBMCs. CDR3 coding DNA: TGCGCCAGCAGCGAGACAGGGCCCACCGGGGAGCTGTTTTTT. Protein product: CASSETGPTGELFF.